This note documents a single TCR beta chain sequence. Its target is not known. This entry belongs to a study of post-analysis software for immune sequencing data. Study information: Patients had relapsing-remitting, secondary progressive or progressive-relapsing multiple sclerosis; some lacked subtype.

The TCR beta cDNA libraries contained unique molecular identifiers. There were roughly 0.95 to 11 million T cells, and about 500,000 cDNA molecules came from them. TCRdb redid the calling of the PCR reads with MiXCR, one entry per CDR3 protein. The data hold 430,000 or so distinct CDR3 sequences, with 35% to 45% observed a single time. Notes on the study in general: Comparison with controls showed significantly lower normalized Chao1 diversity in multiple sclerosis patients.

This clonotype was obtained from a girl aged 2 to 9 with multiple sclerosis. Sequencing used blood.

The CDR3: CASSTTGGSGNEQFF. As DNA, the CDR3 is TGTGCCAGCAGCACGACAGGGGGCAGTGGCAATGAGCAGTTCTTC. The chain carries TRBV28 and TRBJ2-1, with 10 nucleotides matching TRBD1. V shed 6 bases, J shed 6 bases, and the junction held 8 bases outside the gene matches. CDR1 MDHEN and CDR2 SYDVKM come from the germline V gene. The CDR3 extends over 15 amino acids.